The 8 T cell receptor beta chains listed next were all sequenced from one sample in a study of T-cell reconstitution after alpha-beta-depleted transplantation in children. The TCRbeta library incorporated unique molecular identifiers. TCRdb passed the PCR reads through MiXCR, listing each CDR3 protein once. This table holds roughly 6,500 distinct CDR3 sequences, around 10% found once. The material sequenced was PBMCs, mostly from graft donor cells, taken 180 days after TCRalphabeta/CD19-depleted stem cell transplant. The receptors derive from a child less than two years old who had a stem cell transplant for acute myeloid leukemia, so the T cells may come from the graft donor.

This clonotype has only a few counts. The chain couples TRBV10-1 to TRBJ2-3, with TRBD2 matching 9 bases. Trimming removed 4 bases from V and 6 bases from J; junction bases left unmatched: 8. Germline CDR1 reads WNHNN; CDR2 reads SYGVQD (reference sequence). The length of the CDR3 is 15 residues. Here the CDR3 DNA reads TGCGCCAGCAGTGGGCTAGCGGGAAAGCTCGATACGCAGTATTTT. This codes for CASSGLAGKLDTQYF.

This clonotype was detected many times. The V and J genes are TRBV7-9 and TRBJ2-5, with 7 bases aligning to TRBD2. The CDR3 extends over 15 amino acids. V shed 5 bases, J shed 1 base, and the junction held 7 bases outside the gene matches. Germline-derived CDR1 and CDR2 are SEHNR and FQNEAQ (reference sequence). The CDR3 protein is CASSAKGLLQETQYF. Here the CDR3 DNA reads TGTGCCAGCAGCGCGAAGGGACTACTCCAAGAGACCCAGTACTTC.

This clonotype was found many times. In DNA, the CDR3 is TGTGCCAGCAGCCAATCTCTGAGTCCACAGAACACTGAAGCTTTCTTT. Translated: CASSQSLSPQNTEAFF. The J gene is TRBJ1-1, the V gene TRBV16; D remains unclear. CDR1 and CDR2 from the germline V gene are KGHSY and FQNENV. The V end was cut by 0 bases, the J end by 1 base, with 12 bases between. The CDR3 contains 16 residues.

The chain has TRBV5-1 and TRBJ2-3; maybe TRBD2 (5 bases). Germline V CDR1 and CDR2: SGHRS, YFSETQ. There are 13 residues in the CDR3. Between the trimmed V and J ends, which lost 1 base and 4 bases, there was a span of 7 bases. This chain's CDR3 is CASSLQRPDTQYF. CDR3 DNA sequence: TGCGCCAGCAGCTTGCAGCGGCCAGATACGCAGTATTTT.

This clonotype was seen ten or more times. The CDR3 protein is CASSPGGAASSYNEQFF. CDR3 DNA: TGTGCCAGCAGCCCAGGGGGAGCGGCAAGCTCCTACAATGAGCAGTTCTTC. V usage is TRBV9 and J usage is TRBJ2-1, with 7 bases aligning to TRBD1. Germline lookup yields CDR1 SGDLS and CDR2 YYNGEE. CDR3 size: 17 residues. V shed 4 bases and J 0 bases; nucleotides not matched to a gene: 10.

This clonotype has a count of ten or more. The chain recombines TRBV12-3 or TRBV12-4 with TRBJ2-4; 7 nucleotides match TRBD1. This CDR3 is built from 16 residues. J gave up 1 base and V 5 bases, and 8 bases lay outside the gene matches. The CDR3 nucleotides read TGTGCCAGCAGTCTCTCAGGGGGTTTGGCCAAAAACATTCAGTACTTC. This encodes CASSLSGGLAKNIQYF.

The sample holds many counts of this clonotype. The J gene is TRBJ2-2, the V gene TRBV12-3 or TRBV12-4; the match to TRBD1 covers 7 bases. V lost 6 bases to trimming and J lost 4 bases; unmatched junction nucleotides: 8. This CDR3 comprises 15 residues. DNA for the CDR3: TGTGCCAGCAGACCGACAGGGTCGGGCACCGGGGAGCTGTTTTTT. Amino acid sequence: CASRPTGSGTGELFF.

This clonotype was recorded at least ten times. This chain uses TRBV28 with TRBJ2-7; 11 bases agree with TRBD2. J was trimmed by 3 bases and V by 6 bases; bases with no gene match: 7. Germline V lookup: CDR1 MDHEN, CDR2 SYDVKM. The CDR3 spans 15 residues. The CDR3 protein is CASSQTSGDLYEQYF. The CDR3 bases are TGTGCCAGCAGCCAGACTAGCGGGGACCTCTACGAGCAGTACTTC. Full variable domain (rest looked up from reference TRBV28 and TRBJ2-7): DVKVTQSSRYLVKRTGEKVFLECVQDMDHENMFWYRQDPGLGLRLIYFSYDVKMKEKGDIPEGYSVSREKKERFSLILESASTNQTSMYLCASSQTSGDLYEQYFGPGTRLTVT.